Below, 7 T cell receptor beta chains from the same sample are listed, as sequenced in a study of Tregs in tolerant kidney transplant recipients. Data came from immunoSEQ multiplex PCR; TCRdb stores just in-frame clones and leaves some out. Of 60,000 to 70,000 clones in the sample, roughly 90% were seen once. Sequenced material: CD8+ T cells from blood, taken before the transplant. The source is a human donor who received a combined kidney and bone marrow transplant.

V and J are TRBV9 and TRBJ2-5; 7 bases fit TRBD2. J was trimmed by 2 bases and V by 6 bases; bases with no gene match: 13. Per germline, CDR1 SGDLS and CDR2 YYNGEE. The CDR3 consists of 16 residues. This CDR3 is CASNPGKAGRQETQYF. The DNA of the CDR3 is TGTGCCAGCAATCCCGGGAAAGCGGGGCGGCAAGAGACCCAGTACTTC.

This rearrangement joins TRBV13 to TRBJ2-7; 12 nucleotides line up with TRBD1. The CDR3 extends over 14 amino acids. The trim removed 5 bases at V and 4 bases at J, leaving 3 bases unmatched. Germline V lookup: CDR1 PRHDT, CDR2 FYEKMQ (reference sequence). Here the CDR3 reads CASSPGQGAYEQYF. The CDR3 nucleotides read TGTGCCAGCAGCCCGGGACAGGGGGCTTACGAGCAGTACTTC.

The chain couples TRBV4-3 to TRBJ2-7; D is possibly TRBD2 (5 bases). Trimming took off 0 bases at V and 3 bases at J, with 9 bases between the two ends. CDR3 size: 14 residues. Germline V CDR1 and CDR2: LGHNA, YSLEER. This chain's CDR3 is CASSQDEGNYEQYF. CDR3 bases: TGCGCCAGCAGCCAAGATGAGGGTAACTACGAGCAGTACTTC.

The V and J genes are TRBV27 and TRBJ2-7; TRBD1 is a possible D gene (6 bases). The CDR3 covers 12 residues. Trimming left V 4 bases short and J 6 bases short, with 10 bases between. Looked up from germline, CDR1 is MNHEY and CDR2 is SMNVEV (reference sequence). The CDR3 spells CASSSSGVEQYF. CDR3 sequence (DNA): TGTGCCAGCAGTTCTTCAGGGGTCGAGCAGTACTTC.

The chain employs TRBV19 and TRBJ1-1; D not resolved. CDR1 and CDR2 (germline): LNHDA, SQIVND (reference sequence). The CDR3 is 13 amino acids. V was shortened by 5 bases and J by 3 bases, with 10 bases between the two germline ends. Here the CDR3 reads CASSSLLDTEAFF. CDR3 in DNA: TGTGCCAGTAGTTCCCTCCTAGACACTGAAGCTTTCTTT.

DNA for the CDR3: TGCGCCAGCAGCCAAGAAGGAAGGGGTTCTGTCGAGCAGTACTTC. Its translation is CASSQEGRGSVEQYF. The gene calls are TRBV4-3 and TRBJ2-7, with a weak D call TRBD1 (5 bases). The CDR3 sequence is 15 residues long. The V gene's germline CDR1 is LGHNA and CDR2 YSLEER. V was shortened by 0 bases and J by 6 bases, with 15 bases between the two germline ends.

The chain recombines TRBV19 with TRBJ1-3; D is uncertain. CDR3 length: 14 amino acids. Germline loops: CDR1 LNHDA, CDR2 SQIVND (reference sequence). Trimming cost V 5 bases and J 0 bases, with 8 bases left between them. DNA of the CDR3: TGTGCCAGTAGTGCGGGGTTCTCTGGAAACACCATATATTTT. Amino acids: CASSAGFSGNTIYF. The whole variable domain, remainder taken from reference TRBV19 and TRBJ1-3, is DGGITQSPKYLFRKEGQNVTLSCEQNLNHDAMYWYRQDPGQGLRLIYYSQIVNDFQKGDIAEGYSVSREKKESFPLTVTSAQKNPTAFYLCASSAGFSGNTIYFGEGSWLTVV.